This T cell receptor beta chain was captured in a study of blood T cell repertoires in COVID-19. Study background: The samples span acute and convalescent COVID-19 from the United States, Italy and Spain. In each case, the material was cDNA or gDNA derived from T cells, B-cell-depleted T cells, or PBMCs.

Authors' processing steps: Amplifying reference gene primers gave estimates of nucleated cell counts. Here immunoSEQ multiplex PCR was the method, and the copy in TCRdb shows in-frame clones only, minus some. V, J and clone size are those of that table, while D and trimming were read from the DNA. The top ten hold 12% of the sample, which has 100,000 to 150,000 clones, under 85% seen once. Looked up from germline, CDR1 is SGDLS and CDR2 is YYNGEE. Trimming took 1 base from V and 9 from J; bases not matched to a gene: 5. CDR3 length: 15 residues. The rearrangement links TRBV9 to TRBJ2-1; 12 nucleotides agree with TRBD1. This clonotype was obtained from a woman in her sixties or seventies with acute or convalescent COVID-19. The sample consisted of peripheral blood. The CDR3, as DNA: TGTGCCAGCAGCGTAATGGGACAGGGGGCGCTTGAGCAGTTCTTC. It specifies CASSVMGQGALEQFF.